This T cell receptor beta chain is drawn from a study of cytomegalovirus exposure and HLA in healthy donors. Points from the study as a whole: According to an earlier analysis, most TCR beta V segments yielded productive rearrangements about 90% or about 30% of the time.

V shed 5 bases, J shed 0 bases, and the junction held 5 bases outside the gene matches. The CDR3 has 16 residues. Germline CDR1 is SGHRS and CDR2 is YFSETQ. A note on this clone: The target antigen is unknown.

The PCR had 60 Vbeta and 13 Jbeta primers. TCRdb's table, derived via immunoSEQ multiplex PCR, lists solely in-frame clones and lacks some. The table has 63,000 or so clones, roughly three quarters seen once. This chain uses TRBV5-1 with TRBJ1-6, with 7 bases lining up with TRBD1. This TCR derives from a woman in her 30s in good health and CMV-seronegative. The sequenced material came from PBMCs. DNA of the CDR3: TGCGCCAGCAGTTATACAGGGGACTCCTATAATTCACCCCTCCACTTT. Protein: CASSYTGDSYNSPLHF.